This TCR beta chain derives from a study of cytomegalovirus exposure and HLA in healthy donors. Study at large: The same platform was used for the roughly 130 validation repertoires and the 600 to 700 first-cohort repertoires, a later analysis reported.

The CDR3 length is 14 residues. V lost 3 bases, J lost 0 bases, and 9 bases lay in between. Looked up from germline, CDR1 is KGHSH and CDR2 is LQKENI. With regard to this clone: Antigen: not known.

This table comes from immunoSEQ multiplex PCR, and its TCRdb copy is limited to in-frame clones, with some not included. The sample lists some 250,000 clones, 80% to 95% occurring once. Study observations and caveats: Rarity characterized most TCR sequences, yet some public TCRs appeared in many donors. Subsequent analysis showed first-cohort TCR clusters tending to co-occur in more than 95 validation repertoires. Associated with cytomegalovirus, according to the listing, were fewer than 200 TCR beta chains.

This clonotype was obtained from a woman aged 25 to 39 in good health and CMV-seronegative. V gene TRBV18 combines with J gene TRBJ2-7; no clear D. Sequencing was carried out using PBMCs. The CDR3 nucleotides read TGTGCCAGCTCACCGCAGTTTGGCTCCTACGAGCAGTACTTC. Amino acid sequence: CASSPQFGSYEQYF.